Below, 27 T cell receptor beta chains from the same sample are listed, as sequenced in a study of blood T cell repertoires in COVID-19. The table came from immunoSEQ multiplex PCR; TCRdb's copy has only in-frame clones and leaves some out. Among around 170,000 clones listed, 85% to 95% were seen once. The sequencing input was peripheral blood. These receptors all stem from a man in his fifties or sixties with acute or convalescent COVID-19.

The V and J genes are TRBV30 and TRBJ2-1; 10 bases are a match to TRBD2. With V trimmed by 5 bases and J by 2 bases, 15 bases remained unmatched. The CDR3 has 18 residues. Germline CDR1 GTSNPN, CDR2 SVGIG (reference sequence). The CDR3 DNA reads TGTGCCTGGCGCGGTGGGGCTAGCGGGAGTGTAGCCTACAATGAGCAGTTCTTC. Protein product: CAWRGGASGSVAYNEQFF.

The CDR3 spells CASSGQTPEAFF. For the CDR3, the DNA is TGTGCCAGCTCAGGACAGACACCTGAAGCTTTCTTT. The chain carries TRBV18 and TRBJ1-1, with D perhaps matching TRBD1 (6 bases). Trimming removed 5 bases from V and 6 bases from J, with 10 bases in between. The CDR3 is 12 residues long. The germline V gene has CDR1 KGHSH and CDR2 LQKENI.

This chain uses TRBV10-3 with TRBJ2-1; 11 nucleotides match TRBD1. CDR1 is ENHRY and CDR2 is SYGVKD in the germline V gene. V lost 10 bases, J lost 8 bases, and 7 bases stayed unmatched. The CDR3 length is 13 residues. CDR3 residues: CATRGTGGYEQFF. As DNA, the CDR3 is TGTGCCACCAGAGGGACAGGGGGGTATGAGCAGTTCTTC.

The chain is built from TRBV3-1 (or the pseudogene TRBV3-2) and TRBJ1-1; weak D call: TRBD1 (5 bases). Germline V gene lookup returns CDR1 LGHDT and CDR2 YNNKEL (reference sequence). V was trimmed by 5 bases and J by 2 bases, leaving 9 bases between them. The CDR3 sequence is 13 residues long. CDR3 sequence reads: CASSYDSNTEAFF. DNA of the CDR3: TGTGCCAGCAGCTACGACAGTAACACTGAAGCTTTCTTT.

The chain joins TRBV5-1 to TRBJ2-1; D is perhaps TRBD2 (6 bases). Germline V lookup: CDR1 SGHRS, CDR2 YFSETQ. This CDR3 is 15 amino acids long. Trimming took 9 bases from V and 2 from J, leaving 18 bases between them. The DNA for the CDR3 is TGCGCCACTAACCCGGGAGATCGGACCTACAATGAGCAGTTCTTC. Translation: CATNPGDRTYNEQFF.

The chain recombines TRBV27 with TRBJ2-1, with unresolved D. V lost 7 bases, J lost 9 bases, and 19 bases lay in between. Germline V gene data show CDR1 as MNHEY and CDR2 as SMNVEV (reference sequence). CDR3 length equals 14 residues. The CDR3 DNA is TGTGCCAGCACGCGGCTGAATAGTGAAGCTGAGCAGTTCTTC. Its protein product is CASTRLNSEAEQFF.

The chain has TRBV24-1 and TRBJ2-3; a possible D gene is TRBD2 (5 bases). The ends were cut back, 7 bases at V and 1 base at J, with 14 bases in the middle. The CDR3 is 15 amino acids. CDR1 KGHDR and CDR2 SFDVKD come from the germline V gene. CDR3 sequence: CATSPTLGGTDTQYF. The CDR3 bases are TGTGCCACCAGCCCCACCCTGGGAGGCACAGATACGCAGTATTTT.

A single count supports this clone. The chain combines TRBV4-1 with TRBJ2-5; the match to TRBD1 covers 8 bases. This CDR3 is 16 amino acids long. The V segment lost 2 bases and the J segment 4 bases; nucleotides outside the gene matches: 9. Germline-derived CDR1 and CDR2 are MGHRA and YSYEKL. Written as DNA, the CDR3 is TGCGCCAGCAGCCAATTACGGGCAGGGGGCCGAGAGACCCAGTACTTC. Residues: CASSQLRAGGRETQYF.

The chain carries TRBV20-1 and TRBJ2-1, with a tentative D call TRBD1 (5 bases). This CDR3 is 10 amino acids long. V was cut by 7 bases and J by 6 bases, with 7 bases left in between. Germline-derived CDR1 and CDR2 are DFQATT and SNEGSKA (reference sequence). Written as DNA, the CDR3 is TGCAGTGGGCAGGGCAATGAGCAGTTCTTC. Translation: CSGQGNEQFF.

This clone was seen only a few times. This sequence joins TRBV10-1 and TRBJ2-5; maybe TRBD1 (6 bases). Trimming cost V 5 bases and J 2 bases, with 9 bases left between them. The germline V gene encodes CDR1 WNHNN and CDR2 SYGVQD (reference sequence). This CDR3 is 13 amino acids long. This CDR3 reads CASSFGTQETQYF. CDR3 nucleotide sequence: TGCGCCAGCAGTTTCGGGACACAAGAGACCCAGTACTTC.

The rearrangement joins TRBV27 to TRBJ1-4; TRBD1 is a possible D gene (5 bases). In germline, CDR1 is MNHEY, CDR2 SMNVEV (reference sequence). V was cut by 11 bases and J by 8 bases, with 27 bases left in between. The CDR3 loop spans 16 amino acids. In DNA, the CDR3 is TGTGCCTCAAGGCTGGGGCCAGGGCTTCGGTACGAAAAACTGTTTTTT. This gives the protein CASRLGPGLRYEKLFF.

The chain employs TRBV5-6 and TRBJ1-2, with 10 positions matching TRBD1. V shed 3 bases, J shed 7 bases, and the junction held 9 bases outside the gene matches. CDR1 and CDR2 from the germline V gene are SGHDT and YYEEEE. CDR3 length: 15 residues. This CDR3 reads CASSSVGQGIRGYTF. CDR3 nucleotides: TGTGCCAGCAGCTCGGTGGGACAGGGGATTCGTGGCTACACCTTC.

This clone was counted a single time. The chain employs TRBV14 and TRBJ1-1, with D perhaps TRBD1 (6 bases). The germline V gene has CDR1 SGHDN and CDR2 FVKESK. Trimming removed 0 bases from V and 4 bases from J, with 18 bases in between. The CDR3 has 17 residues. CDR3 DNA sequence: TGTGCCAGCAGCCAAGACGGTAGAACAGGGAGGGGCACTGAAGCTTTCTTT. Amino acids: CASSQDGRTGRGTEAFF.

This chain connects TRBV28 to TRBJ1-6; D ambiguous. This CDR3 region has 14 residues. The germline V gene encodes CDR1 MDHEN and CDR2 SYDVKM. The V end was cut by 2 bases, the J end by 14 bases, with 16 bases between. CDR3 coding DNA: TGTGCCAGCAGTTTACTGGGCCCGGGGAGATCCCTCCACTTT. Amino acid sequence: CASSLLGPGRSLHF.

V is TRBV28 and J is TRBJ2-1, with 7 bases matching TRBD2. Germline lookup yields CDR1 MDHEN and CDR2 SYDVKM. Trimming took 4 bases from V and 5 from J; bases not matched to a gene: 11. CDR3 length: 16 residues. The CDR3 loop is CASSSTRGELDNEQFF. The CDR3 nucleotides read TGTGCCAGCAGTTCGACACGGGGGGAGTTGGACAATGAGCAGTTCTTC. The variable domain in full, completed from reference TRBV28 and TRBJ2-1, reads DVKVTQSSRYLVKRTGEKVFLECVQDMDHENMFWYRQDPGLGLRLIYFSYDVKMKEKGDIPEGYSVSREKKERFSLILESASTNQTSMYLCASSSTRGELDNEQFFGPGTRLTVL.

This chain joins TRBV20-1 and TRBJ1-1; 9 nucleotides line up with TRBD1. Per the germline V gene, CDR1 is DFQATT and CDR2 is SNEGSKA (reference sequence). Trimming removed 5 bases from V and 10 bases from J; junction bases left unmatched: 5. The length of the CDR3 is 11 residues. The CDR3 loop is CSAGTGIVAFF. The CDR3 region has the DNA TGCAGTGCTGGGACAGGGATTGTAGCTTTCTTT.

The CDR3 DNA reads TGTGCCAGCGCCCCGGGACTCCTGGAGACCCAGTACTTC. It translates to CASAPGLLETQYF. The V and J genes are TRBV18 and TRBJ2-5, with TRBD2 as a possible D gene (6 bases). Germline CDR1 KGHSH, CDR2 LQKENI. This CDR3 is built from 13 residues. The V and J ends lost 8 bases and 5 bases respectively, with 15 bases between them.

This sequence joins TRBV6-5 and TRBJ2-3, with a possible D match to TRBD1 (6 bases). Germline loops: CDR1 MNHEY, CDR2 SVGAGI. The CDR3 covers 16 residues. The V gene lost 4 bases and the J gene lost 3 bases, with 17 bases spanning the gap. In DNA form, the CDR3 reads TGTGCCAGCAGTTCCTTACAGGGTATGGGAACAGATACGCAGTATTTT. Encoded protein: CASSSLQGMGTDTQYF.

The rearrangement links TRBV18 to TRBJ1-4; 11 positions match TRBD1. J gave up 7 bases and V 2 bases, and 3 bases lay outside the gene matches. Germline V gene data show CDR1 as KGHSH and CDR2 as LQKENI. The CDR3 covers 15 residues. CDR3 sequence (DNA): TGTGCCAGCTCACCAGTGGACAGGGGGCTTGAAAAACTGTTTTTT. It translates to CASSPVDRGLEKLFF.

In DNA form, the CDR3 reads TGTGCCAGCAGCGTTGGGAGAGCTAGCACAGATACGCAGTATTTT. It is translated as CASSVGRASTDTQYF. V is TRBV7-9 and J is TRBJ2-3; TRBD2 might be the D (5 bases). This CDR3 is 15 amino acids long. From germline, CDR1 is SEHNR and CDR2 FQNEAQ (reference sequence). V was pared by 5 bases and J by 0 bases, with 12 bases between.

The gene calls are TRBV12-2 and TRBJ1-6. TRBV12-2 is noted as a pseudogene. This CDR3 is 16 amino acids long. Written as DNA, the CDR3 is TGTGCAAGTCGCCCCCACCTGAGCTCCTATAATTCACCCCTCCACTTT. It translates to CASRPHLSSYNSPLHF.

A few counts support this clone. This chain connects TRBV5-1 to TRBJ1-1; no clear D gene. This CDR3 region has 15 residues. CDR1 and CDR2 (germline): SGHRS, YFSETQ. Trimming pared 4 bases from V and 4 bases from J, leaving 17 bases between. CDR3: CASSDYWRESTEAFF. For the CDR3, the DNA is TGCGCCAGCAGCGATTATTGGAGAGAGAGCACTGAAGCTTTCTTT.

The gene calls are TRBV18 and TRBJ2-7; 8 bases map to TRBD2. Germline lookup yields CDR1 KGHSH and CDR2 LQKENI. CDR3 length: 14 residues. The ends lost 4 bases at V and 3 bases at J; junction bases unmatched: 5. CDR3 protein: CASSRAGEYYEQYF. In nucleotides, the CDR3 is TGTGCCAGCTCACGAGCGGGAGAGTACTACGAGCAGTACTTC.

This chain links TRBV19 with TRBJ2-1; 7 bases map to TRBD2. This CDR3 region has 17 residues. After removal of 4 bases from V and 3 bases from J, the junction contained 12 bases not matched to a gene. Germline V gene data show CDR1 as LNHDA and CDR2 as SQIVND (reference sequence). This chain's CDR3 is CASSRNAGVSLYNEQFF. DNA of the CDR3: TGTGCCAGTAGTAGGAATGCGGGAGTAAGTCTCTACAATGAGCAGTTCTTC.

This rearrangement joins TRBV27 to TRBJ2-3; a weak D match, TRBD1 (5 bases). The V gene lost 7 bases and the J gene lost 2 bases, with 19 bases spanning the gap. There are 16 residues in the CDR3. Germline loops: CDR1 MNHEY, CDR2 SMNVEV (reference sequence). The CDR3 spells CASTLLRGSDTDTQYF. The CDR3 nucleotides read TGTGCCAGCACTCTCCTAAGGGGTTCCGACACAGATACGCAGTATTTT.

The V and J genes are TRBV6-6 and TRBJ2-7, with D perhaps matching TRBD1 (6 bases). V was shortened by 2 bases and J by 2 bases, with 10 bases between the two germline ends. In germline, CDR1 is MNHNY, CDR2 SVGAGI (reference sequence). CDR3 length: 14 residues. In DNA form, the CDR3 reads TGTGCCAGCAGTTACCGACAGGACCCCTACGAGCAGTACTTC. Encoded protein: CASSYRQDPYEQYF.

The rearrangement links TRBV9 to TRBJ1-2; a weak D match, TRBD1 (5 bases). V lost 4 bases, J lost 4 bases, and 17 bases lay in between. Germline loops: CDR1 SGDLS, CDR2 YYNGEE. The CDR3 consists of 15 residues. In DNA, the CDR3 is TGTGCCAGCAGCCTTCAACAAGGGGTGGGCTATGGCTACACCTTC. As protein: CASSLQQGVGYGYTF.